The clone carrying this T cell receptor (beta chain) was counted a few times. Antigen unknown. MiXCR, run by TCRdb on the 5' RACE reads, gives a single entry per CDR3 protein. The sample records under 250,000 distinct CDR3 sequences, 9.5% to 10% being singletons. These data come from a study of T-cell memory formation after mild COVID-19. Study overall: The study found TCR clusters largely donor specific. The study's findings and limits: A second wave of clones peaked on day 37, and their SARS-CoV-2 specificity went unconfirmed.

The CDR3 length is 14 residues. V dropped 6 bases and J dropped 0; count of bases not matched to a gene: 4. Germline CDR1 reads DFQATT; CDR2 reads SNEGSKA (reference sequence). The receptor was derived from a man younger than 30 who had mild COVID-19 (a few samples of this study predate the infection). Cell type and time point are not known. This rearrangement joins TRBV20-1 to TRBJ2-3; 9 bases agree with TRBD2. The sample consisted of PBMCs or a T cell subset sorted from them (not recorded which). The CDR3 is CSAAGGASTDTQYF. CDR3 in DNA: TGCAGTGCCGCGGGGGGGGCTAGCACAGATACGCAGTATTTT.